These 15 T cell receptor beta chains were all obtained from the same sample, sequenced in a study of blood T cell repertoires in COVID-19. Profiling relied on immunoSEQ multiplex PCR, and the TCRdb table lists in-frame clones only, not all of them. This table holds about 480,000 clones, roughly 90% found once. Sequencing input: PBMCs or T cells enriched from blood (not recorded which). Receptors were obtained from a middle-aged woman who had recovered from COVID-19.

The CDR3 region is CASSDRGLSEAFF. CDR3 coding DNA: TGTGCCAGTAGTGACAGGGGGCTAAGTGAAGCTTTCTTT. The J gene is TRBJ1-1, the V gene TRBV19; TRBD1 agrees at 10 bases. CDR1 and CDR2 (germline): LNHDA, SQIVND (reference sequence). This CDR3 has 13 amino acids. Trimming took 5 bases from V and 7 from J; bases not matched to a gene: 4.

V gene TRBV10-3 combines with J gene TRBJ1-5; a possible D gene is TRBD1 (6 bases). This CDR3 is 16 amino acids long. CDR1 ENHRY and CDR2 SYGVKD come from the germline V gene. V was pared by 0 bases and J by 6 bases, with 15 bases between. The DNA of the CDR3 is TGTGCCATCAGTGAGTCGTCAGGGGATTTGGGTCAGCCCCAGCATTTT. Its translation is CAISESSGDLGQPQHF.

V gene TRBV4-2 combines with J gene TRBJ2-7; D perhaps matches TRBD2 (6 bases). Germline V gene sequence: CDR1 LGHNA, CDR2 YNFKEQ. The CDR3 runs to 15 residues. V lost 4 bases, J lost 3 bases, and 16 bases lay in between. DNA of the CDR3: TGTGCCAGCAGCCCGAACGTGGGCGGGGACTACGAGCAGTACTTC. Amino acids: CASSPNVGGDYEQYF.

This chain connects TRBV29-1 to TRBJ1-1, with D possibly being TRBD1 (5 bases). Germline-derived CDR1 and CDR2 are SQVTM and ANQGSEA. The CDR3 is 12 amino acids. V lost 5 bases, J lost 3 bases, and 10 bases lay in between. In DNA form, the CDR3 reads TGCAGCGTTCTTTGGGGGGACACTGAAGCTTTCTTT. It codes for CSVLWGDTEAFF.

The rearrangement links TRBV25-1 to TRBJ1-1; D unresolved. V was cut by 4 bases and J by 3 bases, with 9 bases left in between. The CDR3 has 13 amino acids. Germline CDR1 MGHDK, CDR2 SYGVNS. For the CDR3, the DNA is TGTGCCAGCAGTGGCGGGGTCCACACTGAAGCTTTCTTT. It is translated as CASSGGVHTEAFF.

The chain couples TRBV27 to TRBJ2-7; 11 nucleotides line up with TRBD2. The J segment lost 3 bases and the V segment lost 5 bases, leaving 12 bases of the junction unmatched. The CDR3 sequence is 17 residues long. CDR1 MNHEY and CDR2 SMNVEV come from the germline V gene (reference sequence). The CDR3 here is CASSTSGTSGDFYEQYF. The CDR3 DNA is TGTGCCAGCAGTACGTCCGGGACTAGCGGCGACTTCTACGAGCAGTACTTC.

The V call is TRBV5-5, the J call TRBJ1-1; unclear D gene. The V end lost 4 bases, the J end lost 1 base, and 14 bases lay between the germline ends. Per the germline V gene, CDR1 is SGHKS and CDR2 is YYEKEE (reference sequence). CDR3 length: 15 amino acids. CDR3 nucleotides: TGTGCCAGCAGCACTGTTCCAAGCTCGAACACTGAAGCTTTCTTT. It yields the protein CASSTVPSSNTEAFF.

The chain links TRBV6-6 to TRBJ2-7; 7 nucleotides agree with TRBD2. With 10 bases clipped from V and 4 bases from J, the junction kept 13 bases outside the gene matches. CDR1 and CDR2 (germline): MNHNY, SVGAGI (reference sequence). The CDR3 is made up of 14 amino acids. CDR3 nucleotide sequence: TGTGCCACACGTCGGGGCGGGAGTTTGTACGAGCAGTACTTC. Translating it yields CATRRGGSLYEQYF.

The chain combines TRBV7-2 with TRBJ1-2; TRBD1 might be the D (5 bases). This CDR3 region has 14 residues. CDR1 SGHTA and CDR2 FQGNSA come from the germline V gene. Trimming took 0 bases from V and 8 from J, leaving 13 bases between them. This CDR3 reads CASSLAPDQGGYTF. The CDR3 coding sequence is TGTGCCAGCAGCTTAGCGCCCGACCAGGGAGGCTACACCTTC.

The V and J genes are TRBV25-1 and TRBJ1-6; a weak D match, TRBD1 (5 bases). Germline CDR1 reads MGHDK; CDR2 reads SYGVNS. The CDR3 runs 16 residues. Trimming took off 4 bases at V and 9 bases at J, with 19 bases between the two ends. Here the CDR3 reads CASSGSRGGATSPLHF. The CDR3 DNA is TGTGCCAGCAGTGGATCCCGGGGAGGGGCGACTTCACCCCTCCACTTT.

The chain uses TRBV30 and TRBJ1-6; possible D gene TRBD1, 6 bases. CDR3 length equals 14 residues. V was shortened by 2 bases and J by 11 bases, with 16 bases between the two germline ends. Per germline, CDR1 GTSNPN and CDR2 SVGIG (reference sequence). The CDR3 DNA reads TGTGCCTGGAGTAGACAGGCCGCTGTGGCACCCCTCCACTTT. This encodes CAWSRQAAVAPLHF.

The rearrangement uses TRBV7-9 and TRBJ1-4; 9 bases line up with TRBD1. The CDR3 totals 14 residues. After removal of 5 bases from V and 8 bases from J, the junction contained 6 bases not matched to a gene. Per germline, CDR1 SEHNR and CDR2 FQNEAQ (reference sequence). This CDR3 is CASSTGTGIEKLFF. Here the CDR3 DNA reads TGTGCCAGCAGCACCGGGACAGGGATCGAAAAACTGTTTTTT.

The chain joins TRBV6-5 to TRBJ2-5, with TRBD2 matching 10 bases. CDR1 MNHEY and CDR2 SVGAGI come from the germline V gene. V shed 4 bases and J 0 bases; nucleotides not matched to a gene: 2. The CDR3 is 15 residues long. The CDR3 nucleotides are TGTGCCAGCAGTTCGGGACTAGCGTACCAAGAGACCCAGTACTTC. The encoded protein is CASSSGLAYQETQYF.

This chain uses TRBV2 with TRBJ2-7, with 8 bases that match TRBD1. The length of the CDR3 is 14 residues. Trimming cost V 2 bases and J 3 bases; bases outside gene matches: 3. Germline V gene data show CDR1 as SNHLY and CDR2 as FYNNEI. CDR3 nucleotides: TGTGCCAGCAGTGAACAGGGGACAGGCTACGAGCAGTACTTC. This gives the protein CASSEQGTGYEQYF. Variable domain in full (rest from reference TRBV2 and TRBJ2-7): EPEVTQTPSHQVTQMGQEVILRCVPISNHLYFYWYRQILGQKVEFLVSFYNNEISEKSEIFDDQFSVERPDGSNFTLKIRSTKLEDSAMYFCASSEQGTGYEQYFGPGTRLTVT.

The chain uses TRBV5-1 and TRBJ2-6; D might be TRBD1 (6 bases). This CDR3 is built from 17 residues. Trimming removed 0 bases from V and 0 bases from J, with 10 bases in between. CDR1 and CDR2 from the germline V gene are SGHRS and YFSETQ. In nucleotides, the CDR3 is TGCGCCAGCAGCTTGGTAATGGACAGCTCTGGGGCCAACGTCCTGACTTTC. This translates into CASSLVMDSSGANVLTF.